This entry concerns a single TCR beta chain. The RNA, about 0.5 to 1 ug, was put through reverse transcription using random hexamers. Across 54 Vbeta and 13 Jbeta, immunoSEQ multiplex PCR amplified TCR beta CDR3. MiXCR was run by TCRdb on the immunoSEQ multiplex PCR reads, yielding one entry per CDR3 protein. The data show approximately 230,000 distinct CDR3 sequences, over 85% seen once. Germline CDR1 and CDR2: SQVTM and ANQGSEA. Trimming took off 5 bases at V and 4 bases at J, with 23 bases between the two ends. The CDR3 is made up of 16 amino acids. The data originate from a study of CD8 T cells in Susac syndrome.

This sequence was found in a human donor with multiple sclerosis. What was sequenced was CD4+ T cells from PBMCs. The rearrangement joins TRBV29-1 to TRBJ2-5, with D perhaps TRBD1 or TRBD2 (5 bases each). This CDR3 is CSVFGLGTALGETQYF. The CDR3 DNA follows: TGCAGCGTTTTCGGACTGGGGACGGCATTGGGAGAGACCCAGTACTTC.